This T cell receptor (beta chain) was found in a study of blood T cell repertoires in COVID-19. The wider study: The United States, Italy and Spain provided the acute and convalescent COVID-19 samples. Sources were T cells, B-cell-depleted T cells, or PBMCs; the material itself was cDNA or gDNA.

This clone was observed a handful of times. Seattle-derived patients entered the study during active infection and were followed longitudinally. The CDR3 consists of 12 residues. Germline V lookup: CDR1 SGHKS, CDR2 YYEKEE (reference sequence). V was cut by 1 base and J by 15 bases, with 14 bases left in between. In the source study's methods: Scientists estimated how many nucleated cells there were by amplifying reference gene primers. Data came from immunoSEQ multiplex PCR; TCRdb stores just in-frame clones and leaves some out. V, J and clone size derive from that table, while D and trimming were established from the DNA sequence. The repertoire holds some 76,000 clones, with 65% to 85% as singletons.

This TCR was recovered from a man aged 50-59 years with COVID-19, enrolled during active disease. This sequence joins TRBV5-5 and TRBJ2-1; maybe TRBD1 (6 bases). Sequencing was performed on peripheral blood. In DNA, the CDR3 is TGTGCCAGCAGCTTGCCCGAGGGACAACGGTTCTTC. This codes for CASSLPEGQRFF.